Listed here is a single TCR beta chain. Its antigen is undetermined. TCRdb's table, derived via immunoSEQ multiplex PCR, lists solely in-frame clones and lacks some. The sample lists some 250,000 clones, 85% to 95% occurring once. This sample was taken from a study of T cell responses to AZD1222 COVID-19 vaccine. V lost 6 bases and J 5 bases, leaving 16 bases between the germline ends. CDR1 is MNHNY, CDR2 SVGAGI, per germline (reference sequence). The CDR3 runs to 15 residues. Broader study findings: Nearly half of spike-specific TCRs reportedly target variant regions that are unmutated in the B.1.351 and B.1.1.7 variants. Repertoire collection took place solely once the T cell response had peaked. Donors, mostly white British, included more females; clonal diversity was possibly underestimated. Two AZD1222 administrations were followed by greater Spike-specific TCR breadth and depth.

Here the sequenced sample was peripheral blood, taken 28 days after the second AZD1222 dose. This TCR came from an adult who received the AZD1222 COVID-19 vaccine. This sequence joins TRBV6-6 and TRBJ2-2; D call uncertain. The CDR3, as DNA: TGTGCCAGCAGAACGATGCCCGGCCCGACCGGGGAGCTGTTTTTT. It translates to CASRTMPGPTGELFF.